Following are 20 T cell receptor beta chains from one sample sequenced in a study of Ad26.COV2.S vaccination and SARS-CoV-2 variants. Repertoires were generated with immunoSEQ multiplex PCR, while TCRdb's copy carries only in-frame clones and drops some. Here the sample spans about 280,000 clones, roughly 86% being singletons. Treatment given: about 20 received Ad26.COV2.S at low or high dose, single or two shots; a few received placebo; per-sample allocation not given. Material that was analyzed had been drawn on day 63 after the first vaccine or placebo injection. The sequences come from peripheral blood, collected in a trial of Ad26.COV2.S vaccine versus placebo. The receptors come from a person aged 18-65 years who received the Ad26.COV2.S COVID-19 vaccine or a placebo.

This clone was picked up a small number of times. The chain carries TRBV4-3 and TRBJ1-6, with D uncertain. The V gene's germline CDR1 is LGHNA and CDR2 YSLEER. This CDR3 comprises 15 residues. The V end was cut by 1 base, the J end by 6 bases, with 10 bases between. The DNA for the CDR3 is TGCGCCAGCAGCCAAGGCCCGGGCGGTAATTCACCCCTCCACTTT. This gives the protein CASSQGPGGNSPLHF.

The chain combines TRBV14 with TRBJ1-3; no reliable D call. Trimming removed 4 bases at V and 4 bases at J, with 11 bases between. This CDR3 is 14 amino acids long. The germline gives CDR1 SGHDN, CDR2 FVKESK. CDR3 bases: TGTGCCAGCAGCCTGCAACTATCAGGAAACACCATATATTTT. Residues: CASSLQLSGNTIYF.

This chain joins TRBV15 and TRBJ2-3; 7 bases agree with TRBD1. CDR3 length: 15 residues. Germline assignment: CDR1 LNHNV and CDR2 YYDKDF (reference sequence). With V trimmed by 3 bases and J by 2 bases, 5 bases remained unmatched. CDR3 DNA sequence: TGTGCCACCAGCAGGGCCAGGGGGATCACAGATACGCAGTATTTT. Protein sequence: CATSRARGITDTQYF.

This clone has only one observation. The chain employs TRBV11-2 and TRBJ2-5, with 9 bases fitting TRBD1. V trimming: 4 bases; J trimming: 5 bases; junction bases outside the gene matches: 8. The CDR3 contains 15 residues. Germline V gene data show CDR1 as SGHAT and CDR2 as FQNNGV. The CDR3, as DNA: TGTGCCAGCAGCTATTCTCGGACAGGGGCTGAGACCCAGTACTTC. This encodes CASSYSRTGAETQYF.

This chain links TRBV5-1 with TRBJ2-7, with TRBD1 identical over 8 bases. Germline CDR1 and CDR2: SGHRS and YFSETQ. This CDR3 has 15 amino acids. The junction had 7 bases not matched to a gene; V was cut back by 3 bases and J by 2 bases. CDR3 sequence reads: CASSSETGGPYEQYF. CDR3 nucleotide sequence: TGCGCCAGCAGCTCCGAAACAGGGGGTCCCTACGAGCAGTACTTC.

The chain recombines TRBV19 with TRBJ1-2; no clear D gene. The germline CDR1 and CDR2 sequences are LNHDA and SQIVND (reference sequence). The germline V and J ends were trimmed by 3 bases and 4 bases, with 12 bases remaining between them. The CDR3 sequence is 14 residues long. CDR3 residues: CASSIVGRGYGYTF. CDR3 sequence (DNA): TGTGCCAGTAGTATCGTGGGTCGGGGCTATGGCTACACCTTC.

The chain links TRBV5-1 to TRBJ2-7, with TRBD1 as a possible D gene (6 bases). Germline CDR1 reads SGHRS; CDR2 reads YFSETQ. The CDR3 spans 13 residues. V gave up 4 bases and J gave up 3 bases, with 11 bases separating them. CDR3: CASSHTGSYEQYF. CDR3 coding DNA: TGCGCCAGCAGCCACACAGGGAGCTACGAGCAGTACTTC.

The chain couples TRBV12-3 or TRBV12-4 to TRBJ2-3, with D possibly TRBD2 on 5 matching bases. V gave up 8 bases and J gave up 2 bases, with 11 bases separating them. The CDR3 loop spans 13 amino acids. The CDR3 reads CASQLDFTDTQYF. CDR3 bases: TGTGCCAGCCAGCTGGACTTCACAGATACGCAGTATTTT.

The chain joins TRBV27 to TRBJ2-7; D gene unclear. The CDR3 loop spans 15 amino acids. Germline CDR1 MNHEY, CDR2 SMNVEV (reference sequence). V was cut by 3 bases and J by 2 bases, with 14 bases left in between. The CDR3 sequence: CASSFAARSTYEQYF. CDR3 coding DNA: TGTGCCAGCAGTTTTGCCGCTCGCTCTACCTACGAGCAGTACTTC.

This sequence joins TRBV30 and TRBJ2-3; D ambiguous. With 5 bases removed from V and 5 bases from J, the gap between germline ends came to 14 bases. Germline V gives CDR1 GTSNPN, CDR2 SVGIG (reference sequence). CDR3 size: 13 residues. This chain's CDR3 is CAWGVSFLDTQYF. DNA for the CDR3: TGTGCCTGGGGGGTCAGTTTCTTAGATACGCAGTATTTT.

This chain links TRBV3-1 (or the pseudogene TRBV3-2) with TRBJ1-1; tentatively, D is TRBD1 (6 bases). The CDR3 has 14 residues. V shed 6 bases and J shed 0 bases, with 11 bases lying between them. Germline V gene data show CDR1 as LGHDT and CDR2 as YNNKEL (reference sequence). The CDR3 nucleotides read TGTGCCAGCAGTCGACAGGACCTGAACACTGAAGCTTTCTTT. It yields the protein CASSRQDLNTEAFF.

This chain links TRBV19 with TRBJ1-1, with D perhaps matching TRBD1 (6 bases). V lost 3 bases, J lost 10 bases, and 9 bases lay in between. The CDR3 is made up of 11 amino acids. Germline assignment: CDR1 LNHDA and CDR2 SQIVND (reference sequence). The CDR3 sequence: CASSMDSAAFF. The CDR3 DNA reads as TGTGCCAGTAGTATGGACAGCGCAGCTTTCTTT.

The chain links TRBV4-1 to TRBJ1-5; tentatively, D is TRBD1 (6 bases). This CDR3 has 15 residues. The germline gives CDR1 MGHRA, CDR2 YSYEKL. Trimming removed 8 bases from V and 9 bases from J, with 23 bases in between. This chain's CDR3 is CASAVGGGLQGPQHF. Here the CDR3 DNA reads TGCGCCAGCGCTGTCGGGGGCGGGCTCCAAGGGCCCCAGCATTTT.

V gene TRBV28 combines with J gene TRBJ2-5, with D uncertain. Germline V gives CDR1 MDHEN, CDR2 SYDVKM. CDR3 size: 16 residues. With 1 base removed from V and 5 bases from J, the gap between germline ends came to 17 bases. In DNA, the CDR3 is TGTGCCAGCAGTTTATACGCAATGCCCGGTGGGGAGACCCAGTACTTC. Protein: CASSLYAMPGGETQYF.

The chain combines TRBV5-1 with TRBJ2-7; 8 positions agree with TRBD1. V gave up 3 bases and J gave up 3 bases; unmatched junction bases: 5. Germline CDR1 SGHRS, CDR2 YFSETQ. The CDR3 spans 14 residues. The CDR3 DNA reads TGCGCCAGCAGCTCAGGACAGGGAAACTACGAGCAGTACTTC. Translation gives CASSSGQGNYEQYF.

The gene calls are TRBV7-2 and TRBJ1-1; D is unclear. This CDR3 comprises 15 residues. The germline V gene encodes CDR1 SGHTA and CDR2 FQGNSA. The V end was cut by 1 base, the J end by 0 bases, with 9 bases between. The CDR3 region is CASSLVYALNTEAFF. The DNA for the CDR3 is TGTGCCAGCAGCTTAGTTTACGCCCTGAACACTGAAGCTTTCTTT.

The DNA for the CDR3 is TGTGCCAGCAGAGAGGGGGCTCGTCCTAATGAAAAACTGTTTTTT. Protein product: CASREGARPNEKLFF. The chain joins TRBV6-6 to TRBJ1-4, with TRBD1 matching 7 bases. The length of the CDR3 is 15 residues. V trimming: 6 bases; J trimming: 3 bases; junction bases outside the gene matches: 7. Germline loops: CDR1 MNHNY, CDR2 SVGAGI (reference sequence).

This sequence joins TRBV7-9 and TRBJ1-3; D not certain. Germline assignment: CDR1 SEHNR and CDR2 FQNEAQ (reference sequence). Trimming removed 5 bases at V and 4 bases at J, with 6 bases between. The CDR3 runs 12 residues. Here the CDR3 reads CASSPSGNTIYF. As DNA, the CDR3 is TGTGCCAGCAGCCCTTCGGGAAACACCATATATTTT.

The V call is TRBV18, the J call TRBJ1-1; no firm D call. V was shortened by 0 bases and J by 4 bases, with 15 bases between the two germline ends. The CDR3 sequence is 16 residues long. Germline V lookup: CDR1 KGHSH, CDR2 LQKENI. The CDR3 protein is CASSPPFTPGGTEAFF. The CDR3 DNA reads as TGTGCCAGCTCACCACCTTTTACGCCTGGAGGCACTGAAGCTTTCTTT. Together with reference TRBV18 and TRBJ1-1, the CDR3 gives the full variable domain: NAGVMQNPRHLVRRRGQEARLRCSPMKGHSHVYWYRQLPEEGLKFMVYLQKENIIDESGMPKERFSAEFPKEGPSILRIQQVVRGDSAAYFCASSPPFTPGGTEAFFGQGTRLTVV.

This sequence joins TRBV7-9 and TRBJ2-1; TRBD1 agrees at 8 bases. Germline V lookup: CDR1 SEHNR, CDR2 FQNEAQ (reference sequence). The CDR3 is 15 amino acids. With V trimmed by 5 bases and J by 7 bases, 10 bases remained unmatched. CDR3 protein: CASSPWAGGSNEQFF. DNA of the CDR3: TGTGCCAGCAGCCCCTGGGCAGGGGGCTCTAATGAGCAGTTCTTC.